The next 14 T cell receptor beta chains were all read from a single sample in a study of cytomegalovirus exposure and HLA in healthy donors. The PCR had 60 Vbeta and 13 Jbeta primers. Repertoires were generated with immunoSEQ multiplex PCR, while TCRdb's copy carries only in-frame clones and drops some. Among about 120,000 clones listed, 80% were seen once. The sample consisted of PBMCs. Receptors originate from a man aged 25 to 40 in good health and CMV-seropositive.

This chain joins TRBV23-1 and TRBJ1-4; D is undetermined. TRBV23-1 carries the ORF label, with uncertain function. Trimming took 5 bases from V and 3 from J, leaving 16 bases between them. The CDR3 contains 16 residues. CDR3 nucleotides: TGCGCCAGCAGTTACCTTCCTCGCGGGGCTAATGAAAAACTGTTTTTT. Translating it yields CASSYLPRGANEKLFF.

This chain connects TRBV5-1 to TRBJ2-6, with a weak D call TRBD1 (5 bases). Trimming removed 0 bases from V and 4 bases from J, with 14 bases in between. The CDR3 has 17 amino acids. Per the germline V gene, CDR1 is SGHRS and CDR2 is YFSETQ. In DNA, the CDR3 is TGCGCCAGCAGCTTGGCCCCAGGGCTTCTGGGGGCCAACGTCCTGACTTTC. Translation gives CASSLAPGLLGANVLTF.

This clone was counted once. The V gene is TRBV5-1, the J gene TRBJ2-5; 12 bases are a match to TRBD2. CDR1 and CDR2 from the germline V gene are SGHRS and YFSETQ. Trimming took 0 bases from V and 4 from J; bases not matched to a gene: 7. The CDR3 totals 17 residues. CDR3: CASSLEPSGGAGETQYF. CDR3 coding DNA: TGCGCCAGCAGCTTGGAGCCTAGCGGGGGGGCCGGAGAGACCCAGTACTTC.

The genes are TRBV5-1 and TRBJ2-1; the D gene is possibly TRBD1 (5 bases). CDR1 and CDR2 from the germline V gene are SGHRS and YFSETQ. CDR3 size: 13 residues. The V gene lost 3 bases and the J gene lost 4 bases, with 8 bases spanning the gap. The CDR3 DNA is TGCGCCAGCAGCTGGGGCGGATACAATGAGCAGTTCTTC. This sequence encodes CASSWGGYNEQFF.

The chain uses TRBV5-1 and TRBJ1-6, with TRBD1 matching 7 bases. The CDR3 sequence is 16 residues long. The trim removed 3 bases at V and 5 bases at J, leaving 8 bases unmatched. In germline, CDR1 is SGHRS, CDR2 YFSETQ. The CDR3 region is CASSSLDRTNNSPLHF. CDR3 bases: TGCGCCAGCAGCTCTCTGGACAGGACTAATAATTCACCCCTCCACTTT.

The gene calls are TRBV29-1 and TRBJ1-1; TRBD1 aligns across 7 bases. V lost 5 bases and J lost 5; bases outside the gene matches: 14. Germline lookup yields CDR1 SQVTM and CDR2 ANQGSEA. The CDR3 totals 15 residues. The CDR3 here is CSVTTSGGVETEAFF. Written as DNA, the CDR3 is TGCAGCGTTACAACCTCAGGGGGAGTAGAGACTGAAGCTTTCTTT.

The J gene is TRBJ2-5, the V gene TRBV30, with no clear D. The CDR3 length is 10 residues. Germline assignment: CDR1 GTSNPN and CDR2 SVGIG (reference sequence). The germline V and J ends were trimmed by 6 bases and 5 bases, with 7 bases remaining between them. CDR3 region: CACQRETQYF. The DNA for the CDR3 is TGTGCCTGCCAACGGGAGACCCAGTACTTC.

The rearrangement uses TRBV7-8 and TRBJ1-1; TRBD1 aligns across 7 bases. The CDR3 runs to 14 residues. V dropped 1 base and J dropped 2; count of bases not matched to a gene: 1. Germline V gives CDR1 SGHVS, CDR2 FQNEAQ. The CDR3 nucleotides are TGTGCCAGCAGCTTAGGACAGGGAAACACTGAAGCTTTCTTT. The encoded protein is CASSLGQGNTEAFF.

This chain links TRBV29-1 with TRBJ2-1; 7 bases match TRBD1. This CDR3 has 15 residues. CDR1 is SQVTM, CDR2 ANQGSEA, per germline. The trim removed 6 bases at V and 0 bases at J, leaving 8 bases unmatched. CDR3 loop: CSVYDRASSYNEQFF. CDR3 DNA: TGCAGCGTCTATGACAGGGCCAGCTCCTACAATGAGCAGTTCTTC.

Only one count was recorded for this clone. The V gene is TRBV18, the J gene TRBJ1-3; no definite D call. CDR1 KGHSH and CDR2 LQKENI come from the germline V gene. The CDR3 runs to 17 residues. The V end lost 4 bases, the J end lost 0 bases, and 16 bases lay between the germline ends. The CDR3 DNA is TGTGCCAGCTCACAAAACTCCGCGAGGAGCTCTGGAAACACCATATATTTT. Translation: CASSQNSARSSGNTIYF.

The rearrangement uses TRBV4-2 and TRBJ2-5; 7 nucleotides agree with TRBD2. Per the germline V gene, CDR1 is LGHNA and CDR2 is YNFKEQ. The CDR3 is 14 amino acids. With V trimmed by 4 bases and J by 2 bases, 4 bases remained unmatched. In nucleotides, the CDR3 is TGTGCCAGCAGCCTAGGGGACTATCAAGAGACCCAGTACTTC. As protein: CASSLGDYQETQYF.

A single count supports this clone. This chain joins TRBV11-1 and TRBJ1-1; no clear D gene. This CDR3 is 14 amino acids long. Germline V CDR1 and CDR2: SGHAT, FQDESV (reference sequence). Trimming stripped 2 bases from V and 0 bases from J, with 7 bases between. CDR3 coding DNA: TGTGCCAGCAGCTTAACGGTCCTGAACACTGAAGCTTTCTTT. This encodes CASSLTVLNTEAFF.

This chain joins TRBV7-3 and TRBJ2-5; 8 nucleotides match TRBD2. The CDR3 loop spans 16 amino acids. The junction had 7 bases not matched to a gene; V was cut back by 2 bases and J by 2 bases. Germline V lookup: CDR1 SGHTA, CDR2 FQGTGA. The CDR3 here is CASSLDPSGSQETQYF. The CDR3 region has the DNA TGTGCCAGCAGCTTAGACCCTAGCGGGTCTCAAGAGACCCAGTACTTC.

This sequence joins TRBV27 and TRBJ2-1, with 9 bases aligning to TRBD2. This CDR3 region has 16 residues. Germline-derived CDR1 and CDR2 are MNHEY and SMNVEV (reference sequence). J was trimmed by 8 bases and V by 3 bases; bases with no gene match: 11. CDR3 sequence (DNA): TGTGCCAGCAGTTTTACGAGCGGGGGGCCGAGGGATGAGCAGTTCTTC. This gives the protein CASSFTSGGPRDEQFF.